Following are 10 T cell receptor beta chains from one sample sequenced in a study of blood T cell repertoires in COVID-19. The assay was immunoSEQ multiplex PCR, and TCRdb's table has in-frame clones only and misses some. The sample comprises 150,000 to 250,000 clones, 94% of which are singletons, and 0.6% to 0.9% rests with the top ten. The sequencing sample was made of peripheral blood. The receptors were sampled from a man aged 25 to 40 with COVID-19, enrolled during active disease.

The chain recombines TRBV6-5 with TRBJ2-5, with 7 bases lining up with TRBD1. Germline trimming cut 0 bases from V and 5 bases from J; bases unmatched to any gene: 6. The germline gives CDR1 MNHEY, CDR2 SVGAGI. The CDR3 has 15 residues. The DNA for the CDR3 is TGTGCCAGCAGTTACTCATTGGGACAGTGGGAGACCCAGTACTTC. Amino acids: CASSYSLGQWETQYF.

The rearrangement links TRBV4-1 to TRBJ1-6, with a weak D call TRBD1 (5 bases). CDR1 is MGHRA, CDR2 YSYEKL, per germline. The CDR3 spans 15 residues. The ends were cut back, 1 base at V and 9 bases at J, with 13 bases in the middle. Written as DNA, the CDR3 is TGCGCCAGCAGCCAAGGAGCGGGGGTCGGTTCACCCCTCCACTTT. This translates into CASSQGAGVGSPLHF.

This clone was observed a single time. The chain recombines TRBV6-6 with TRBJ2-1, with 9 bases fitting TRBD2. Germline V lookup: CDR1 MNHNY, CDR2 SVGAGI (reference sequence). The V and J ends lost 5 bases and 8 bases, in that order; junction bases with no gene match: 13. The CDR3 consists of 16 residues. The CDR3 loop reads CASSSPGVAGGDEQFF. CDR3 sequence (DNA): TGTGCCAGCAGTAGTCCCGGAGTGGCGGGGGGGGATGAGCAGTTCTTC.

The rearrangement links TRBV2 to TRBJ1-5; 7 nucleotides align to TRBD1. Germline CDR1 is SNHLY and CDR2 is FYNNEI. The CDR3 loop spans 13 amino acids. V lost 6 bases, J lost 3 bases, and 2 bases stayed unmatched. CDR3 bases: TGTGCCAGCAGGGACAGGTACAATCAGCCCCAGCATTTT. Protein sequence: CASRDRYNQPQHF.

This chain links TRBV20-1 with TRBJ2-3, with D possibly matching TRBD2 (5 bases). Germline CDR1 DFQATT, CDR2 SNEGSKA (reference sequence). CDR3 length: 13 residues. V was pared by 3 bases and J by 6 bases, with 13 bases between. The CDR3 region has the DNA TGCAGTGCTAGTGGGGTTCGGGGTGATACGCAGTATTTT. Translation gives CSASGVRGDTQYF.

The J gene is TRBJ2-2, the V gene TRBV6-5; 8 bases are shared with TRBD1. The CDR3 length is 16 residues. Germline lookup yields CDR1 MNHEY and CDR2 SVGAGI. The V gene end was trimmed by 0 bases and the J gene end by 7 bases; junction bases not matched to a gene: 7. The DNA for the CDR3 is TGTGCCAGCAGTTACTCGACAGGGGCCCTCGACGGGGAGCTGTTTTTT. Translated, it gives CASSYSTGALDGELFF.

V is TRBV19 and J is TRBJ1-4; 8 bases agree with TRBD1. Germline CDR1 LNHDA, CDR2 SQIVND (reference sequence). This CDR3 spans 15 amino acids. J gave up 7 bases and V 4 bases, and 8 bases lay outside the gene matches. The CDR3 loop is CASSTSGGMGEKLFF. CDR3 DNA sequence: TGTGCCAGTAGTACATCAGGGGGCATGGGTGAAAAACTGTTTTTT.

The rearrangement joins TRBV7-6 to TRBJ2-2, with D maybe TRBD1 (6 bases). The V and J ends lost 5 bases and 4 bases respectively, with 20 bases between them. Germline V lookup: CDR1 SGHVS, CDR2 FNYEAQ. The CDR3 sequence is 17 residues long. The CDR3 here is CASSPGSLGAGTGELFF. CDR3 sequence (DNA): TGTGCCAGCAGCCCGGGGTCCTTGGGGGCCGGCACCGGGGAGCTGTTTTTT.

The genes are TRBV7-3 and TRBJ2-2; the D is unclear. The germline V gene encodes CDR1 SGHTA and CDR2 FQGTGA. This CDR3 has 12 residues. V lost 2 bases, J lost 6 bases, and 4 bases lay in between. CDR3 protein: CASSLGAGELFF. The DNA for the CDR3 is TGTGCCAGCAGCTTAGGAGCCGGGGAGCTGTTTTTT.

The rearrangement links TRBV3-1 (or the pseudogene TRBV3-2) to TRBJ1-5; 7 bases agree with TRBD1. The CDR3 is made up of 11 amino acids. J gave up 11 bases and V 3 bases, and 1 base lay outside the gene matches. Looked up from germline, CDR1 is LGHDT and CDR2 is YNNKEL (reference sequence). As DNA, the CDR3 is TGTGCCAGCAGCCACGGACAGGCCCAGCATTTT. Translating it yields CASSHGQAQHF.